A selection of T cell receptor beta chains follows, all from one sample in a study of a mutant IDH1 vaccine in newly diagnosed glioma. Clones were read by immunoSEQ multiplex PCR, and TCRdb kept only the in-frame ones, dropping some. The repertoire holds more than 50,000 clones, with 65% as singletons. No cognate antigen is known for these TCRs. This material consisted of peripheral blood mononuclear cells (PBMCs), taken from a glioma patient whose treatment included an IDH1 peptide vaccine. The receptor set was obtained from a middle-aged man with glioma. Some clones in this sample may be carry-over from other donors' samples. The CDR3 runs from the conserved cysteine through the conserved F or W. A D gene is named only where the DNA matches it firmly. Only some rows state a clone size, as once, few, many or a class for expanded clones.

CDR3nt	CDR3aa	d_gene	len	v_gene	abundance	j_gene
TGTGCCAGCAGCGTAGGGGGACTTGACACAGATACGCAGTATTTT	CASSVGGLDTDTQYF	.	15	TRBV9	few	TRBJ2-3
TGTGCCAGCAGCTCGGACTACTATGGCTACACCTTC	CASSSDYYGYTF	.	12	TRBV5-4	few	TRBJ1-2
TGTGCCAGCAAGCGGGAGCGGGGGGGCACAGATACGCAGTATTTT	CASKRERGGTDTQYF	TRBD2	15	TRBV6-1	.	TRBJ2-3
TGTGCCAGCAGTAGTCGGACAGGATCACGCGAAAAACTGTTTTTT	CASSSRTGSREKLFF	TRBD1	15	TRBV27	.	TRBJ1-4
TGCGCCAGCAGCCAGGGATCCGGGCGAAATACGCAGTATTTT	CASSQGSGRNTQYF	.	14	TRBV4-1	.	TRBJ2-3
TGCGCCAGCAGCCAAGAGGCGGCAGGGGGGAACACTGAAGCTTTCTTT	CASSQEAAGGNTEAFF	TRBD1	16	TRBV4-1	.	TRBJ1-1
TGTGCCAGTAGTATAGGGGTTCGGGGGGCCGAAGAGTTCTTC	CASSIGVRGAEEFF	.	14	TRBV19	.	TRBJ2-1
TGTGCCAGCAGCCTTACGACACGAAACTATGGCTACACCTTC	CASSLTTRNYGYTF	.	14	TRBV5-8	.	TRBJ1-2
TGTGCCAGCAGTGAACGGTTTATACTTGGCAATCAGCCCCAGCATTTT	CASSERFILGNQPQHF	.	16	TRBV2	.	TRBJ1-5
TGTGCCACCAGCAGAGATTATGGCGCAGGGGGCAATGAGCAGTTCTTC	CATSRDYGAGGNEQFF	TRBD1	16	TRBV15	.	TRBJ2-1
TGTGCCAGCAGCTTAGCCGGCTCCTACGAGCAGTACTTC	CASSLAGSYEQYF	.	13	TRBV7-8	few	TRBJ2-7
TGTGCCAGCAGCCGGGGAACCTCTAACACAGATACGCAGTATTTT	CASSRGTSNTDTQYF	.	15	TRBV7-9	.	TRBJ2-3
TGTGCCAGCTCGCGCGGGACAGGGTTCGGAGGGAATCAGCCCCAGCATTTT	CASSRGTGFGGNQPQHF	TRBD1	17	TRBV18	.	TRBJ1-5
TGCAGCGTTGAATCGGGGGGCCAGGGCTATGGCTACACCTTC	CSVESGGQGYGYTF	.	14	TRBV29-1	once	TRBJ1-2
TGTGCCAGCAGTGTAGGGACAGGGGCCGAGCAGTACTTC	CASSVGTGAEQYF	TRBD1	13	TRBV6-5	.	TRBJ2-7
TGTGCCAGCAGCCTGACGGGACAGGGGAATGGCTACACCTTC	CASSLTGQGNGYTF	TRBD1	14	TRBV7-9	few	TRBJ1-2
TGCGCCAGCAGTCATCCACAGGGTGGAGGCACAGATACGCAGTATTTT	CASSHPQGGGTDTQYF	.	16	TRBV23-1	.	TRBJ2-3
TGTGCCAGCAGTGAAGCCCCGGGACAGTTCTATGGCTACACCTTC	CASSEAPGQFYGYTF	TRBD1	15	TRBV2	once	TRBJ1-2
TGTGCCAGCAGCTTGGCAGGCACAGATACGCAGTATTTT	CASSLAGTDTQYF	.	13	TRBV5-6	once	TRBJ2-3
TGTGCCAGCAGCGTAGAAAGCACCTCTGGAAACACCATATATTTT	CASSVESTSGNTIYF	.	15	TRBV9	.	TRBJ1-3
TGTGCCAGCAGCCCCGACGGGACTGCTGGAAACACCATATATTTT	CASSPDGTAGNTIYF	.	15	TRBV4-2	once	TRBJ1-3
TGTGCCAGCTCACCAGACAGGGATTATGGCTACACCTTC	CASSPDRDYGYTF	TRBD1	13	TRBV18	.	TRBJ1-2
TGTGCCAGCAGTGGGACTAGCTCCTACAATGAGCAGTTCTTC	CASSGTSSYNEQFF	TRBD2	14	TRBV2	few	TRBJ2-1
TGCGCCAGCAGCTTGGTAGGGAGAGGTTATAATTCACCCCTCCACTTT	CASSLVGRGYNSPLHF	.	16	TRBV5-1	few	TRBJ1-6
TGCGCCAGCAGTGAGTTATGGGGGGAGCTGTTTTTT	CASSELWGELFF	.	12	TRBV10-2	.	TRBJ2-2
TGTGCCAGCAGAGCCGGACAGGGGACAGATACGCAGTATTTT	CASRAGQGTDTQYF	TRBD1	14	TRBV6-6	once	TRBJ2-3
TGTGCCAGCTCGCAAAGGACTAGCGGGGGTGCAGATACGCAGTATTTT	CASSQRTSGGADTQYF	TRBD2	16	TRBV18	.	TRBJ2-3
TGTGCCAGCGAAAACTCTGGAAACACCATATATTTT	CASENSGNTIYF	.	12	TRBV28	.	TRBJ1-3
TGTGCCATCAGTGAGATGGGTACTGGAAACACCATATATTTT	CAISEMGTGNTIYF	.	14	TRBV10-3	.	TRBJ1-3
TGTGCCAGCCATCCGGACAGAGTGTCCTACGAGCAGTACTTC	CASHPDRVSYEQYF	.	14	TRBV18	.	TRBJ2-7
TGTGCCAGCAGATACAGGGAGAAGGAAAAACTGTTTTTT	CASRYREKEKLFF	.	13	TRBV6-6	.	TRBJ1-4
TGTGCCAGCGGGCGCACGTTCTCTGGAAACACCATATATTTT	CASGRTFSGNTIYF	.	14	TRBV13	few	TRBJ1-3
TGTGCCAGCAGCTTGTTCGCAGGGTCTGGGGCCAACGTCCTGACTTTC	CASSLFAGSGANVLTF	.	16	TRBV5-6	.	TRBJ2-6
TGCAGCGTTGGCCCAACAGAGAATGAGCAGTTCTTC	CSVGPTENEQFF	.	12	TRBV29-1	.	TRBJ2-1
TGCGCCAGCGGTGACAGGGACAATTCACCCCTCCACTTT	CASGDRDNSPLHF	TRBD1	13	TRBV5-1	few	TRBJ1-6
TGTGCCAGCAGCCAAGGTCGCCGGACAGTCTCCTACGAGCAGTACTTC	CASSQGRRTVSYEQYF	.	16	TRBV4-2	few	TRBJ2-7
TGTGCCAGCAGCCCCTACGACACGGTCACTGAAGCTTTCTTT	CASSPYDTVTEAFF	.	14	TRBV27	.	TRBJ1-1
TGCGCCAGCAGTCAAACAGGGCCCTTGCACTACGAGCAGTACTTC	CASSQTGPLHYEQYF	.	15	TRBV5-1	.	TRBJ2-7
TGCAGCGCGGGGTTAGGCCCCCACCACTCTGGAAACACCATATATTTT	CSAGLGPHHSGNTIYF	.	16	TRBV29-1	.	TRBJ1-3
TGCAGTGCTGCCGCCGGGGTCGAGCAGTACTTC	CSAAAGVEQYF	.	11	TRBV20-1	once	TRBJ2-7
TGTGCCAGCAGCGTAGGAGATAGCGGGGGGTCTAAAGGAGAGCAGTACTTC	CASSVGDSGGSKGEQYF	TRBD2	17	TRBV9	.	TRBJ2-7
TGCAGTGCTAGGGGTGAGACCCAGTACTTC	CSARGETQYF	.	10	TRBV20-1	.	TRBJ2-5
TGTGCCAGCAGCAACACAGATACGCAGTATTTT	CASSNTDTQYF	.	11	TRBV5-6	few	TRBJ2-3
TGCAGCGTTGAGGGGGGTTCGGGCTCTGGAAACACCATATATTTT	CSVEGGSGSGNTIYF	.	15	TRBV29-1	.	TRBJ1-3
TGTGCCAGCAGCTCCGGACAGGGGGCCTACGAGCAGTACTTC	CASSSGQGAYEQYF	TRBD1	14	TRBV5-4	.	TRBJ2-7
TGTGCCAGCACTTCTCGGGACGGTCATAATTCACCCCTCCACTTT	CASTSRDGHNSPLHF	.	15	TRBV2	few	TRBJ1-6
TGTGCCAGCGGGGCAGCGGGGGAATGGACAGATACGCAGTATTTT	CASGAAGEWTDTQYF	TRBD2	15	TRBV9	.	TRBJ2-3
TGCGCCAGCAAGGACAGGGTCGGCGGGGAGCTGTTTTTT	CASKDRVGGELFF	TRBD1	13	TRBV10-2	.	TRBJ2-2
TGTGCCACTCAGACCGGGACAGGGAGCTCACCCCTCCACTTT	CATQTGTGSSPLHF	TRBD1	14	TRBV19	.	TRBJ1-6
TGTGCCAGCAGCTTGGAGAGGACAGGGGGTGAAAAACTGTTTTTT	CASSLERTGGEKLFF	TRBD1	15	TRBV5-5	once	TRBJ1-4
TGTGCCAGCAGTTTTGGGAGACACACTGAAGCTTTCTTT	CASSFGRHTEAFF	.	13	TRBV27	few	TRBJ1-1
TGCAGCGTTACGGAGACAGGAAATTCACCCCTCCACTTT	CSVTETGNSPLHF	.	13	TRBV29-1	many	TRBJ1-6
TGTGCCAGCAGCTTAGCCAACAGGGCCCAAACCGTTTCCTACGAGCAGTACTTC	CASSLANRAQTVSYEQYF	.	18	TRBV13	.	TRBJ2-7
TGTGCCAGCAGCTTCAGGGGGCGAGAGGCCGGGGAGCTGTTTTTT	CASSFRGREAGELFF	TRBD1	15	TRBV7-6	.	TRBJ2-2
TGTGCCAGCAGTTTAGTGGGACCGTCTGCTGGGTACACCTTC	CASSLVGPSAGYTF	.	14	TRBV27	few	TRBJ1-2